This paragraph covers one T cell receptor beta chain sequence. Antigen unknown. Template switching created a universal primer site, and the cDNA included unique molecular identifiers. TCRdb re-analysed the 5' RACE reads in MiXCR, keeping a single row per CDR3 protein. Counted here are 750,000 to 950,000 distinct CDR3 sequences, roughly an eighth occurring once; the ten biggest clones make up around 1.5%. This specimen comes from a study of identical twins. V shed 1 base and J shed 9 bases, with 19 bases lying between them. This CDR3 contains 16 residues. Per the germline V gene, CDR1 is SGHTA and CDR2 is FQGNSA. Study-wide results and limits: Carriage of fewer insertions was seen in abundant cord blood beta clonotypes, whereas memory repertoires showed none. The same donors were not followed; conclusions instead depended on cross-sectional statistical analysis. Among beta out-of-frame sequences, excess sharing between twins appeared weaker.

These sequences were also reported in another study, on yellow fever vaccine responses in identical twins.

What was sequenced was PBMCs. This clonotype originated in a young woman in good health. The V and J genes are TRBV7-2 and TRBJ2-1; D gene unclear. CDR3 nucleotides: TGTGCCAGCAGCTTAGAGGGCGGCGGCGCATTGGGTGAGCAGTTCTTC. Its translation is CASSLEGGGALGEQFF.